This passage covers 23 T cell receptor beta chains from one sample sequenced in a study of T cell responses to AZD1222 COVID-19 vaccine. TCRdb's table, derived via immunoSEQ multiplex PCR, lists solely in-frame clones and lacks some. The top ten clones hold about 2.7% of a sample with about 120,000 clones, about 92% of them seen once. The specimen was peripheral blood, collected on day 0 of AZD1222 vaccination. The receptors come from an adult in good health.

V and J are TRBV11-2 and TRBJ1-1; D ambiguous. CDR1 and CDR2 from the germline V gene are SGHAT and FQNNGV. Between the trimmed V and J ends, which lost 5 bases and 3 bases, there was a span of 7 bases. This CDR3 spans 12 amino acids. The CDR3 DNA reads TGTGCCAGCAGCCTTAGCTACACTGAAGCTTTCTTT. It yields the protein CASSLSYTEAFF.

The chain carries TRBV13 and TRBJ2-2; 7 bases line up with TRBD1. The germline V gene encodes CDR1 PRHDT and CDR2 FYEKMQ (reference sequence). CDR3 size: 14 residues. After removal of 5 bases from V and 3 bases from J, the junction contained 3 bases not matched to a gene. CDR3 residues: CASSHRGDTGELFF. The DNA of the CDR3 is TGTGCCAGCAGCCACAGGGGTGACACCGGGGAGCTGTTTTTT.

This clone was detected only once. V gene TRBV6-4 combines with J gene TRBJ2-3; D is unresolved. Germline V gene lookup returns CDR1 MRHNA and CDR2 SNTAGT. V dropped 4 bases and J dropped 5 bases, with 4 bases sitting between them. This CDR3 is 11 amino acids long. The CDR3 DNA reads TGTGCCAGCAGTGTCGGAGATACGCAGTATTTT. Its translation is CASSVGDTQYF.

The chain links TRBV4-1 to TRBJ2-5; D unclear. The germline V and J ends were trimmed by 1 base and 3 bases, with 12 bases remaining between them. This CDR3 region has 15 residues. CDR1 is MGHRA, CDR2 YSYEKL, per germline. The CDR3 sequence is CASSQVGAAEETQYF. DNA for the CDR3: TGCGCCAGCAGCCAAGTGGGCGCGGCAGAAGAGACCCAGTACTTC.

The chain uses TRBV25-1 and TRBJ1-3; D might be TRBD1 (5 bases). V was clipped by 6 bases and J by 0 bases, with 15 bases between them. CDR1 is MGHDK and CDR2 is SYGVNS in the germline V gene. This CDR3 has 16 residues. The DNA for the CDR3 is TGTGCCAGCAGGCCTGGTGGGGGGATCTCTGGAAACACCATATATTTT. Translated: CASRPGGGISGNTIYF.

J is TRBJ1-2 and V is TRBV28, with D maybe TRBD1 (5 bases). CDR3 length: 15 residues. Germline V CDR1 and CDR2: MDHEN, SYDVKM. The V and J ends lost 4 bases and 13 bases respectively, with 25 bases between them. In nucleotides, the CDR3 is TGTGCCAGCAGTTCTCCCGACAGCGCTCACGTCCATGGCACCTTC. Amino acid sequence: CASSSPDSAHVHGTF.

This clone appeared once. The rearrangement joins TRBV28 to TRBJ1-6, with 9 positions matching TRBD1. Germline trimming cut 6 bases from V and 7 bases from J; bases unmatched to any gene: 10. This CDR3 contains 16 residues. Looked up from germline, CDR1 is MDHEN and CDR2 is SYDVKM. This chain's CDR3 is CASRTQGQGRNSPLHF. CDR3 bases: TGTGCCAGCAGGACTCAAGGACAGGGGAGAAATTCACCCCTCCACTTT. The whole variable domain, remainder taken from reference TRBV28 and TRBJ1-6, is DVKVTQSSRYLVKRTGEKVFLECVQDMDHENMFWYRQDPGLGLRLIYFSYDVKMKEKGDIPEGYSVSREKKERFSLILESASTNQTSMYLCASRTQGQGRNSPLHFGNGTRLTVT.

The chain is built from TRBV7-9 and TRBJ2-1; D perhaps matches TRBD2 (6 bases). CDR3 length: 16 residues. The germline V gene has CDR1 SEHNR and CDR2 FQNEAQ (reference sequence). Trimming left V 3 bases short and J 0 bases short, with 12 bases between. In DNA form, the CDR3 reads TGTGCCAGCAGCTTGGGAGGCGGGTACTCCTACAATGAGCAGTTCTTC. Protein sequence: CASSLGGGYSYNEQFF.

The chain joins TRBV24-1 to TRBJ2-7, with D maybe TRBD1 (6 bases). The length of the CDR3 is 12 residues. The germline V and J ends were trimmed by 7 bases and 6 bases, with 12 bases remaining between them. The germline V gene encodes CDR1 KGHDR and CDR2 SFDVKD. The CDR3 nucleotides are TGTGCCACCAGGGGGGACACTCCCGAGCAGTACTTC. It translates to CATRGDTPEQYF.

The chain couples TRBV4-2 to TRBJ2-5; 12 nucleotides align to TRBD2. Germline CDR1 is LGHNA and CDR2 is YNFKEQ. This CDR3 is 17 amino acids long. The ends lost 1 base at V and 5 bases at J; junction bases unmatched: 8. CDR3 DNA: TGTGCCAGCAGCCAAGGTAACCCCACTAGCGGGGGGGAGACCCAGTACTTC. Translating it yields CASSQGNPTSGGETQYF.

As for this clone: Other DNA variants within this sample encode the same CDR3. The chain is built from TRBV11-2 and TRBJ2-7, with TRBD2 matching 8 bases. CDR1 is SGHAT and CDR2 is FQNNGV in the germline V gene. V was pared by 0 bases and J by 2 bases, with 0 bases of the junction left unmatched. The CDR3 sequence is 14 residues long. The CDR3 coding sequence is TGTGCCAGCAGCTTAGAGCGGGGGGCCTACGAGCAGTACTTC. Encoded protein: CASSLERGAYEQYF.

The gene calls are TRBV6-6 and TRBJ1-4; 8 nucleotides match TRBD1. Germline loops: CDR1 MNHNY, CDR2 SVGAGI (reference sequence). This CDR3 region has 16 residues. With 6 bases clipped from V and 1 base from J, the junction kept 7 bases outside the gene matches. CDR3 sequence reads: CASSRGTGQTNEKLFF. CDR3 DNA sequence: TGTGCCAGCAGCCGTGGGACAGGTCAAACTAATGAAAAACTGTTTTTT.

This clone was recorded only once. The chain uses TRBV7-8 and TRBJ1-6; no clear D. The CDR3 sequence is 13 residues long. The germline V and J ends were trimmed by 4 bases and 13 bases, with 14 bases remaining between them. Germline CDR1 SGHVS, CDR2 FQNEAQ. CDR3: CASSSGPRVPLHF. The CDR3 coding sequence is TGTGCCAGCAGCTCGGGCCCCCGTGTTCCCCTCCACTTT.

The rearrangement joins TRBV6-5 to TRBJ1-3; D gene ambiguous. Trimming pared 0 bases from V and 0 bases from J, leaving 6 bases between. The CDR3 loop spans 15 amino acids. Germline-derived CDR1 and CDR2 are MNHEY and SVGAGI. CDR3 loop: CASSYSSASGNTIYF. The CDR3 nucleotides are TGTGCCAGCAGTTACTCGTCAGCCTCTGGAAACACCATATATTTT.

The gene calls are TRBV4-1 and TRBJ1-5; D is unclear. Trimming pared 4 bases from V and 2 bases from J, leaving 9 bases between. The CDR3 runs 14 residues. Per germline, CDR1 MGHRA and CDR2 YSYEKL. CDR3 region: CASSRAAGNQPQHF. DNA for the CDR3: TGCGCCAGCAGCCGAGCGGCGGGCAATCAGCCCCAGCATTTT.

This rearrangement joins TRBV19 to TRBJ2-7; D is ambiguous. The CDR3 length is 13 residues. The V end lost 1 base, the J end lost 3 bases, and 7 bases lay between the germline ends. The germline CDR1 and CDR2 sequences are LNHDA and SQIVND (reference sequence). The CDR3, as DNA: TGTGCCAGTAGTATAGGTCGGTACTACGAGCAGTACTTC. It encodes CASSIGRYYEQYF.

This chain connects TRBV27 to TRBJ2-1; D gene unclear. Germline CDR1 MNHEY, CDR2 SMNVEV (reference sequence). V lost 4 bases, J lost 7 bases, and 23 bases lay in between. The CDR3 spans 17 residues. The CDR3 coding sequence is TGTGCCAGCAGTTCGTTAACTGGCGCCTACCAGTGGAATGAGCAGTTCTTC. This gives the protein CASSSLTGAYQWNEQFF.

The J gene is TRBJ2-2, the V gene TRBV3-1 (or the pseudogene TRBV3-2); unclear D gene. The CDR3 is made up of 15 amino acids. The germline V and J ends were trimmed by 0 bases and 1 base, with 6 bases remaining between them. The germline V gene has CDR1 LGHDT and CDR2 YNNKEL (reference sequence). CDR3 coding DNA: TGTGCCAGCAGCCAAGACTGGGGGAACACCGGGGAGCTGTTTTTT. This sequence encodes CASSQDWGNTGELFF.

V gene TRBV19 combines with J gene TRBJ1-5; TRBD1 aligns across 11 bases. This CDR3 has 15 residues. Looked up from germline, CDR1 is LNHDA and CDR2 is SQIVND (reference sequence). After removal of 7 bases from V and 4 bases from J, the junction contained 6 bases not matched to a gene. The CDR3 loop reads CASNHGQGANQPQHF. DNA of the CDR3: TGTGCCAGTAACCACGGACAGGGGGCTAATCAGCCCCAGCATTTT.

V usage is TRBV21-1 and J usage is TRBJ2-5; the DNA was not compared with TRBD2, the D call given in the table. TRBV21-1 is a pseudogene segment. The CDR3 totals 19 residues. The CDR3 DNA follows: TGTGCCAGCAGCAAAGAACTCTACGCCGGGTTCGGCAGACAAGAGACCCAGTACTTC. As protein: CASSKELYAGFGRQETQYF.

This chain connects TRBV5-6 to TRBJ1-1; 10 bases map to TRBD1. The CDR3 has 12 amino acids. CDR1 and CDR2 (germline): SGHDT, YYEEEE. V was clipped by 0 bases and J by 10 bases; unmatched bases: 0. The CDR3 loop reads CASSLGTGGAFF. The CDR3 region has the DNA TGTGCCAGCAGCTTGGGGACAGGGGGAGCTTTCTTT.

V is TRBV28 and J is TRBJ1-2, with a tentative D call TRBD1 (5 bases). Germline V lookup: CDR1 MDHEN, CDR2 SYDVKM. This CDR3 is built from 16 residues. V was clipped by 5 bases and J by 6 bases, with 22 bases between them. The CDR3 DNA follows: TGTGCCAGCAGTATACTCGGGACTCTCAGTAGCGATGGCTACACCTTC. It codes for CASSILGTLSSDGYTF.

This chain uses TRBV7-9 with TRBJ2-7; the D is unclear. CDR1 and CDR2 from the germline V gene are SEHNR and FQNEAQ (reference sequence). Trimming took 0 bases from V and 11 from J, leaving 14 bases between them. This CDR3 has 13 amino acids. CDR3 coding DNA: TGTGCCAGCAGCTTAGCGGGTGGCCGAGGAGAGTACTTC. Protein product: CASSLAGGRGEYF.